Below, 18 T cell receptor beta chains from the same sample are listed, as sequenced in a study of cytomegalovirus exposure and HLA in healthy donors. In the PCR, 60 Vbeta and 13 Jbeta primers were used. The data were produced by immunoSEQ multiplex PCR, yet TCRdb's version contains in-frame clones alone and is incomplete. The sample has 100,000 to 120,000 clones; approximately 86% are singletons. Sequencing was performed on PBMCs. The receptors were gathered from a man in his forties in good health and CMV-seronegative.

The V and J genes are TRBV28 and TRBJ1-2, with a possible D match to TRBD1 (6 bases). This CDR3 comprises 13 residues. The germline V gene has CDR1 MDHEN and CDR2 SYDVKM. The ends were cut back, 5 bases at V and 1 base at J, with 8 bases in the middle. Here the CDR3 reads CASSLDSNYGYTF. CDR3 sequence (DNA): TGTGCCAGCAGTCTGGACAGTAACTATGGCTACACCTTC.

The rearrangement uses TRBV2 and TRBJ2-2; D is ambiguous. V lost 6 bases and J lost 0, with 14 bases in between. This CDR3 has 16 amino acids. From germline, CDR1 is SNHLY and CDR2 FYNNEI. The CDR3 nucleotides are TGTGCCAGCAGCGCCTATCTAAACGCGAACACCGGGGAGCTGTTTTTT. Encoded protein: CASSAYLNANTGELFF.

The gene calls are TRBV14 and TRBJ2-3; tentative D call: TRBD2 (5 bases). CDR1 and CDR2 (germline): SGHDN, FVKESK. This CDR3 contains 15 residues. Between the trimmed V and J ends, which lost 3 bases and 4 bases, there was a span of 14 bases. The CDR3, as DNA: TGTGCCAGCAGCCACTCGGTATTAGCGCCAGATACGCAGTATTTT. Amino acids: CASSHSVLAPDTQYF.

This clone occurred once. The CDR3 is CASSRRPGLETQYF. The CDR3 coding sequence is TGTGCCAGCAGCAGACGTCCAGGGTTGGAGACCCAGTACTTC. The genes are TRBV7-3 and TRBJ2-5; perhaps TRBD1 as D (5 bases). Germline-derived CDR1 and CDR2 are SGHTA and FQGTGA. The CDR3 totals 14 residues. V dropped 5 bases and J dropped 5 bases, with 15 bases sitting between them.

This chain connects TRBV7-2 to TRBJ2-3, with TRBD1 as a possible D gene (5 bases). CDR1 is SGHTA and CDR2 is FQGNSA in the germline V gene. The CDR3 has 14 amino acids. V was shortened by 3 bases and J by 0 bases, with 7 bases between the two germline ends. CDR3 sequence: CASSLQGSTDTQYF. Here the CDR3 DNA reads TGTGCCAGCAGCTTGCAGGGTAGCACAGATACGCAGTATTTT.

This rearrangement joins TRBV4-2 to TRBJ2-5; 9 positions match TRBD2. The V segment lost 0 bases and the J segment 6 bases; nucleotides outside the gene matches: 8. From germline, CDR1 is LGHNA and CDR2 YNFKEQ. The CDR3 is 16 amino acids. CDR3 bases: TGTGCCAGCAGCCAAGATTTCGCGGGGGGGCAGAAGACCCAGTACTTC. Residues: CASSQDFAGGQKTQYF.

The rearrangement uses TRBV5-6 and TRBJ1-1; D might be TRBD1 (6 bases). Per the germline V gene, CDR1 is SGHDT and CDR2 is YYEEEE. The CDR3 runs to 14 residues. V gave up 3 bases and J gave up 3 bases, with 12 bases separating them. CDR3 DNA: TGTGCCAGCAGCTGGGGGACATCTCACACTGAAGCTTTCTTT. Translated: CASSWGTSHTEAFF. Full variable domain (rest looked up from reference TRBV5-6 and TRBJ1-1): DAGVTQSPTHLIKTRGQQVTLRCSPKSGHDTVSWYQQALGQGPQFIFQYYEEEERQRGNFPDRFSGHQFPNYSSELNVNALLLGDSALYLCASSWGTSHTEAFFGQGTRLTVV.

The V and J genes are TRBV4-3 and TRBJ2-3; D remains ambiguous. Germline values: CDR1 LGHNA, CDR2 YSLEER. The germline V and J ends were trimmed by 0 bases and 9 bases, with 13 bases remaining between them. CDR3 size: 14 residues. The CDR3 region has the DNA TGCGCCAGCAGCCAAGATCGTAGTCCGATAACGCAGTATTTT. Protein sequence: CASSQDRSPITQYF.

The rearrangement links TRBV6-1 to TRBJ1-4; D not certain. Per the germline V gene, CDR1 is MNHNS and CDR2 is SASEGT. V lost 4 bases, J lost 0 bases, and 12 bases lay in between. The CDR3 contains 16 residues. The CDR3 protein is CASSVLGGTTNEKLFF. DNA for the CDR3: TGTGCCAGCAGTGTACTGGGCGGGACAACTAATGAAAAACTGTTTTTT.

The chain uses TRBV5-1 and TRBJ2-3, with a possible D match to TRBD1 (5 bases). The CDR3 loop spans 12 amino acids. V dropped 3 bases and J dropped 7 bases, with 9 bases sitting between them. In germline, CDR1 is SGHRS, CDR2 YFSETQ. The CDR3 region has the DNA TGCGCCAGCAGCTCGGACACCTATACGCAGTATTTT. It codes for CASSSDTYTQYF.

The genes are TRBV10-3 and TRBJ1-2; D is possibly TRBD1 (5 bases). The CDR3 is made up of 13 amino acids. Trimming removed 0 bases from V and 8 bases from J, with 10 bases in between. Germline V CDR1 and CDR2: ENHRY, SYGVKD. CDR3 region: CAISESGAGGYTF. The CDR3 DNA sequence: TGTGCCATCAGTGAGTCTGGGGCCGGAGGCTACACCTTC.

This clone was counted once. The chain couples TRBV28 to TRBJ1-5, with 7 bases matching TRBD1. With V trimmed by 6 bases and J by 7 bases, 15 bases remained unmatched. The CDR3 has 16 residues. Germline CDR1 reads MDHEN; CDR2 reads SYDVKM. The CDR3 loop reads CASRPMDRQKGQPQHF. Here the CDR3 DNA reads TGTGCCAGCAGACCCATGGACAGGCAAAAGGGCCAGCCCCAGCATTTT.

V gene TRBV4-1 combines with J gene TRBJ2-7; TRBD1 matches at 7 bases. Germline values: CDR1 MGHRA, CDR2 YSYEKL. With 8 bases clipped from V and 3 bases from J, the junction kept 10 bases outside the gene matches. This CDR3 comprises 14 residues. The CDR3 DNA reads TGCGCCAGCCCTGAGGGGGCTAGGAGCTACGAGCAGTACTTC. As protein: CASPEGARSYEQYF.

This chain uses TRBV25-1 with TRBJ1-6; 12 nucleotides align to TRBD1. The trim removed 10 bases at V and 9 bases at J, leaving 4 bases unmatched. CDR1 is MGHDK, CDR2 SYGVNS, per germline. CDR3 length equals 13 residues. CDR3 amino acids: CATGTGGGSPLHF. The CDR3 DNA reads as TGTGCCACTGGGACAGGGGGCGGTTCACCCCTCCACTTT.

The chain uses TRBV30 and TRBJ2-3, with a possible D match to TRBD1 (6 bases). The V gene's germline CDR1 is GTSNPN and CDR2 SVGIG (reference sequence). The length of the CDR3 is 13 residues. The germline V and J ends were trimmed by 5 bases and 4 bases, with 13 bases remaining between them. This CDR3 is CAWATQGSDTQYF. The DNA for the CDR3 is TGTGCCTGGGCTACACAGGGTTCAGATACGCAGTATTTT.

The J gene is TRBJ2-7, the V gene TRBV2; TRBD1 matches 7 bases. Losses at the gene ends were 4 bases for V and 7 bases for J; bases not matched to a gene: 1. This CDR3 contains 11 residues. Germline CDR1 reads SNHLY; CDR2 reads FYNNEI. The CDR3 reads CASSVTGEQYF. The CDR3 nucleotides read TGTGCCAGCAGTGTGACAGGGGAGCAGTACTTC. The entire variable domain, with the rest obtained from reference TRBV2 and TRBJ2-7, is as follows: EPEVTQTPSHQVTQMGQEVILRCVPISNHLYFYWYRQILGQKVEFLVSFYNNEISEKSEIFDDQFSVERPDGSNFTLKIRSTKLEDSAMYFCASSVTGEQYFGPGTRLTVT.

The V gene is TRBV7-8, the J gene TRBJ1-5; D remains ambiguous. The germline gives CDR1 SGHVS, CDR2 FQNEAQ. The V end lost 5 bases, the J end lost 0 bases, and 20 bases lay between the germline ends. The CDR3 extends over 18 amino acids. The CDR3 loop is CASSPGIKEPYSNQPQHF. DNA of the CDR3: TGTGCCAGCAGCCCGGGAATAAAGGAGCCTTATAGCAATCAGCCCCAGCATTTT.

This chain links TRBV4-1 with TRBJ2-7; the match to TRBD2 covers 9 bases. Germline V gene lookup returns CDR1 MGHRA and CDR2 YSYEKL. The CDR3 runs 16 residues. Germline trimming cut 0 bases from V and 4 bases from J; bases unmatched to any gene: 7. The CDR3 loop is CASSQERGGLGYEQYF. The CDR3 DNA follows: TGCGCCAGCAGCCAAGAGCGGGGGGGCCTTGGGTACGAGCAGTACTTC.